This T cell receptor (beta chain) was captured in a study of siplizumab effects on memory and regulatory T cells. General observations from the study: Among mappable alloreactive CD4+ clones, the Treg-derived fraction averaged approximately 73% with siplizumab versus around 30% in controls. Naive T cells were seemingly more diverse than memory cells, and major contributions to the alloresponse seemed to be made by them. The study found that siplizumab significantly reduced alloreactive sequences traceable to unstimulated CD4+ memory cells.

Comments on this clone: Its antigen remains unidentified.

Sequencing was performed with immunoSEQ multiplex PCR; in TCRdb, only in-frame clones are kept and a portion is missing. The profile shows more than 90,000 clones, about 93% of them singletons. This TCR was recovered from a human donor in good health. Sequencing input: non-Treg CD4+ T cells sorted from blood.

The CDR3 protein is CASRRILAGGAGELFF. CDR3 DNA sequence: TGTGCCAGCAGACGTATACTAGCGGGAGGGGCCGGGGAGCTGTTTTTT. This chain connects TRBV6-6 to TRBJ2-2; 13 bases are shared with TRBD2. This CDR3 comprises 16 residues. V lost 6 bases, J lost 6 bases, and 7 bases stayed unmatched. CDR1 is MNHNY and CDR2 is SVGAGI in the germline V gene (reference sequence).